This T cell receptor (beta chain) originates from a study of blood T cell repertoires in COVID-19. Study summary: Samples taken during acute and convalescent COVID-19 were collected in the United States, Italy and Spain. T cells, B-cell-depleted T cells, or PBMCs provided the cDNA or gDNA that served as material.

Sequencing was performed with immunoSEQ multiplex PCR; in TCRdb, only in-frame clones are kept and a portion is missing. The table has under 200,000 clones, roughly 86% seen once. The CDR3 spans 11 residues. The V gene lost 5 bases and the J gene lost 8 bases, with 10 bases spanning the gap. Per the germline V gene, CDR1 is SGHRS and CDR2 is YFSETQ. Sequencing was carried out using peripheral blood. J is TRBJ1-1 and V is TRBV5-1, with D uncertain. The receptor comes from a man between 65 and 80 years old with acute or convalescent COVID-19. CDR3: CASRSAKEAFF. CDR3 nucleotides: TGCGCCAGCAGGTCAGCGAAGGAAGCTTTCTTT.